This T cell receptor (beta chain) was captured by sequencing in a study of human T cells and chemical hapten exposure. Time point described: patch test 1, 2 weeks after DPC sensitization. Treatment in this sample: therapeutic diphenylcyclopropenone sensitization with weekly scalp DPC. Unfractionated whole blood served as the source for total RNA extraction. The CDR3 is 14 residues long. CDR1 SGHRS and CDR2 YFSETQ come from the germline V gene. Trimming cost V 4 bases and J 5 bases; bases outside gene matches: 8. As for this clonotype: What it binds is not known.

The library put unique molecular identifiers onto individual cDNA molecules. TCRdb analysed the RACE reads with MiXCR anew, one entry per CDR3 protein. The sample consists of around 74,000 distinct CDR3 sequences, 32% of them appearing once. Findings and caveats of the study: Compared with pre-sensitization or healthy control sets, expanded TCRs clustered more. Counts of expanded TCRs at PT1 were positively correlated with patch test score.

The sequencing here drew on whole blood, taken in connection with sensitization to the hapten diphenylcyclopropenone (DPC). This sequence joins TRBV5-1 and TRBJ1-1; 7 bases fit TRBD1. This TCR derives from a middle-aged man with alopecia areata. Some clones in this sample may be carry-over from other donors' samples. The CDR3 spells CASSGQGVRTEAFF. In DNA, the CDR3 is TGCGCCAGCAGCGGGCAGGGGGTCCGAACTGAAGCTTTCTTT.